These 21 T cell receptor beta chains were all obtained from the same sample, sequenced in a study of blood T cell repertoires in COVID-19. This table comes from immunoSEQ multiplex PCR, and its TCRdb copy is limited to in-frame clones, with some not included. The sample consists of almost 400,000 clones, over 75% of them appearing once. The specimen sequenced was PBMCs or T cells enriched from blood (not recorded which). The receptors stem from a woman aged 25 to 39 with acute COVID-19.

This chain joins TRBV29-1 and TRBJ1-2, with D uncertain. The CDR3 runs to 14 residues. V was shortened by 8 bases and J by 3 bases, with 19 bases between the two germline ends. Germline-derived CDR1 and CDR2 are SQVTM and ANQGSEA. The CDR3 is CSTRGSAFHYGYTF. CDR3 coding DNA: TGCAGCACGCGCGGCAGCGCGTTTCACTATGGCTACACCTTC.

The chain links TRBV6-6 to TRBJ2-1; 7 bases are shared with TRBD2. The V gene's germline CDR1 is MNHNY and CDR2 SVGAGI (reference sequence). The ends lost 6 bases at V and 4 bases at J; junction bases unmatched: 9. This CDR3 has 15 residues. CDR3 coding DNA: TGTGCCAGCAGGCCCCTGGGGGGGGGTTACAATGAGCAGTTCTTC. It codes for CASRPLGGGYNEQFF.

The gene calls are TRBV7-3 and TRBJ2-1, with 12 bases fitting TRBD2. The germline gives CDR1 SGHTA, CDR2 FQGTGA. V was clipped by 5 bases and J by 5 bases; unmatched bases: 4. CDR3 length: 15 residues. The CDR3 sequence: CASSLAGGLNNEQFF. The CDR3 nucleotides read TGTGCCAGCAGCCTAGCGGGGGGGCTTAACAATGAGCAGTTCTTC.

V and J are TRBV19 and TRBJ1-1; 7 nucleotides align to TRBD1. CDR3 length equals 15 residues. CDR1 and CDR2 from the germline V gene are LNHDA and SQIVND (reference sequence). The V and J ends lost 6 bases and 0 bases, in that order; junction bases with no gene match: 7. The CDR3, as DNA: TGTGCCAGTAGGCCTAGACAGGGCTTGAACACTGAAGCTTTCTTT. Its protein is CASRPRQGLNTEAFF.

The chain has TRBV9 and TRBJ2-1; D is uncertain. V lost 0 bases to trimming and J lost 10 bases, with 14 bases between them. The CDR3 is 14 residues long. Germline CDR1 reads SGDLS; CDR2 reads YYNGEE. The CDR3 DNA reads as TGTGCCAGCAGCGTAGCTACGCGTCCTCGGGAGCAGTTCTTC. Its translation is CASSVATRPREQFF.

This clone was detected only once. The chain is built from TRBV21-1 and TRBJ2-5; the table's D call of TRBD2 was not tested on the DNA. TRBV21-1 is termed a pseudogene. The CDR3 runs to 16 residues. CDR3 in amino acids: CASSSKTGGRQETQYF. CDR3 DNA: TGTGCCAGCAGCTCAAAGACCGGGGGGCGCCAAGAGACCCAGTACTTC.

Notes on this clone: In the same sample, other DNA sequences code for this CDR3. The CDR3 loop reads CASSVGDTGELFF. CDR3 nucleotide sequence: TGTGCCAGCAGCGTAGGAGACACCGGGGAGCTGTTTTTT. The chain joins TRBV9 to TRBJ2-2, with D hard to call. V was pared by 0 bases and J by 3 bases, with 3 bases between. This CDR3 contains 13 residues. Germline V lookup: CDR1 SGDLS, CDR2 YYNGEE.

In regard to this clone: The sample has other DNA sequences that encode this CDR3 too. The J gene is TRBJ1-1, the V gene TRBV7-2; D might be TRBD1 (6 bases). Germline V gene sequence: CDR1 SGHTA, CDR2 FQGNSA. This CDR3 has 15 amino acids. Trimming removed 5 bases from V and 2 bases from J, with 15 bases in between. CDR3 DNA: TGTGCCAGCAGCATTAGGGGGGGGCTTAACACTGAAGCTTTCTTT. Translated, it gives CASSIRGGLNTEAFF.

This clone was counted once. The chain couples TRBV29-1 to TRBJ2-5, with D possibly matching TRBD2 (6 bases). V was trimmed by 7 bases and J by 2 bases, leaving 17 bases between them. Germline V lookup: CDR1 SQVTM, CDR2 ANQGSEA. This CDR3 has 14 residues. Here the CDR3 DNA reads TGCAGCGGGCGGAGGGTAGGGCTTCAAGAGACCCAGTACTTC. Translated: CSGRRVGLQETQYF.

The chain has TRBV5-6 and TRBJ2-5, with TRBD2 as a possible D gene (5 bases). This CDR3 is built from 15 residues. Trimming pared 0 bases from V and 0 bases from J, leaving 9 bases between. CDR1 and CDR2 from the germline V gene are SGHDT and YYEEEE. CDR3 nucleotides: TGTGCCAGCAGCTTGGATGAGGGCAACCAAGAGACCCAGTACTTC. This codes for CASSLDEGNQETQYF.

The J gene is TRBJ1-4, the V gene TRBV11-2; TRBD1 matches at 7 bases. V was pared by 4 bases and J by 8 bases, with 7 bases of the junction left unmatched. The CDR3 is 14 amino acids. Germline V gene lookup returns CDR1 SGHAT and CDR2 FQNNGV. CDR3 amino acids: CASSSSTGREKLFF. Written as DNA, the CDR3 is TGTGCCAGCAGCTCCTCGACAGGGCGGGAAAAACTGTTTTTT.

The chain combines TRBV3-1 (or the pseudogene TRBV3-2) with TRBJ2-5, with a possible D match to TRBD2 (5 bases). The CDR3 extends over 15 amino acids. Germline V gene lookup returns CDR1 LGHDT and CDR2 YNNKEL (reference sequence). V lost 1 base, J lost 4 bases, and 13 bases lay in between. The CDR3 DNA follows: TGTGCCAGCAGCCAAGTCCCCGAGAGGGTAGAGACCCAGTACTTC. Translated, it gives CASSQVPERVETQYF.

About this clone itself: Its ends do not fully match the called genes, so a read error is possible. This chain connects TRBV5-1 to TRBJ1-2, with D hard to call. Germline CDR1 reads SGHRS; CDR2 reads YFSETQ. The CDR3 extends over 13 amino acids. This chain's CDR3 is CASSPGWNFGYTF. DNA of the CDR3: TGCGCCAGCAGCCCGGGATGGAACTTTGGCTACACCTTC.

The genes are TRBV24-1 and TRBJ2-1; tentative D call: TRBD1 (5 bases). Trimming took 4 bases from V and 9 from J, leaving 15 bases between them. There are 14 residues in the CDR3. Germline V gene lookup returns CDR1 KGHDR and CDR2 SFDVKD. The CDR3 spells CATSDRLSRGEQFF. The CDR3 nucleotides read TGTGCCACCAGTGACCGACTGTCAAGGGGTGAGCAGTTCTTC.

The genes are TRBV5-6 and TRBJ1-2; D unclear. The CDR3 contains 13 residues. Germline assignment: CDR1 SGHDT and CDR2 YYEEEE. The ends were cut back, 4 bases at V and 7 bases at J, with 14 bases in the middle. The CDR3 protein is CASSQSPAGGYTF. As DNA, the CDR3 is TGTGCCAGCAGCCAAAGTCCGGCGGGTGGCTACACCTTC.

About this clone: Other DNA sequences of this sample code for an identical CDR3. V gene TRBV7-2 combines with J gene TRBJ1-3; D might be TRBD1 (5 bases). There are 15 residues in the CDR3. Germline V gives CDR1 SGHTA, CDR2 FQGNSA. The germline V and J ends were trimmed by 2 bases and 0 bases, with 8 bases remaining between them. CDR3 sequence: CASSLRGSSGNTIYF. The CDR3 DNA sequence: TGTGCCAGCAGCTTACGGGGGTCCTCTGGAAACACCATATATTTT.

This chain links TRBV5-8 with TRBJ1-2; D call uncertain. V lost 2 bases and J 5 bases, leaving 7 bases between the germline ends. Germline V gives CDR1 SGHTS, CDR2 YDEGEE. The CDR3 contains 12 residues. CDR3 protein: CASSLRGYGYTF. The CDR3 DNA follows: TGTGCCAGCAGCTTAAGAGGGTATGGCTACACCTTC.

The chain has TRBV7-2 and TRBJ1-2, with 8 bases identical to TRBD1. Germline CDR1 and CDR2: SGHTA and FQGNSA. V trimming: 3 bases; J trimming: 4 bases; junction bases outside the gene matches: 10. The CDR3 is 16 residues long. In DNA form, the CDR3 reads TGTGCCAGCAGCTTCGACGCCGGGACAGGAGTCTATGGCTACACCTTC. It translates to CASSFDAGTGVYGYTF.

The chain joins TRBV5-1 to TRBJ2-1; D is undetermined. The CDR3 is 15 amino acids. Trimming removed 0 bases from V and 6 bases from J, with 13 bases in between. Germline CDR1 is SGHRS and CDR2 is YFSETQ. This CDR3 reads CASSLVYTPVNEQFF. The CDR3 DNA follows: TGCGCCAGCAGCTTGGTATACACCCCAGTCAATGAGCAGTTCTTC.

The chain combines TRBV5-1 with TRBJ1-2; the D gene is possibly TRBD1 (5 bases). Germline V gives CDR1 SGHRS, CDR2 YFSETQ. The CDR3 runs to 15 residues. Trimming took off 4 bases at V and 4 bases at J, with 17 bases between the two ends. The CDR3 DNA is TGCGCCAGCAGCCTTGGCCAGGGTCTCGCCTATGGCTACACCTTC. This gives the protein CASSLGQGLAYGYTF.

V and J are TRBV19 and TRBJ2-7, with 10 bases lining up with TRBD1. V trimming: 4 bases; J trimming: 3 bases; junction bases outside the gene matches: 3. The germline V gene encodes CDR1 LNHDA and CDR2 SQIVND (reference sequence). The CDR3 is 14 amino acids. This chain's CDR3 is CASSTGTGDYEQYF. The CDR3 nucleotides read TGTGCCAGTAGTACCGGGACAGGGGACTACGAGCAGTACTTC.